The clone carrying this TCR beta chain occurred many times. The antigen is unknown. The entry originates in a study of T cells in Graves' hyperthyroidism and ophthalmopathy. Study-wide points: Most thyroid clonotypes expanded above 0.001 were also detected in blood. Stable hyperthyroidism was told apart from ophthalmopathy by a model built on 13 V-J features.

V lost 1 base and J 0 bases, leaving 10 bases between the germline ends. Looked up from germline, CDR1 is MGHDK and CDR2 is SYGVNS. The length of the CDR3 is 16 residues. What was amplified from RNA transcripts were TCR beta CDR3 regions. Using the HTBI primer set, a first-round RT-PCR was run on the TCR CDR3. From the multiplex PCR reads, TCRdb called clonotypes with MiXCR, one entry per CDR3 protein. The table lists 300,000 to 450,000 distinct CDR3 sequences, about 17% of them singletons. Hyperthyroidism patients were newly diagnosed, had disease duration under 2 months, and were aged 18 to 65 years. The study excluded patients with uncontrolled infection, other autoimmune disease, pregnancy or lactation.

V and J are TRBV25-1 and TRBJ1-3; D is ambiguous. The receptor's source is a woman aged 30 to 39 with Graves' hyperthyroidism that later progressed to Graves' ophthalmopathy. Material for sequencing was blood. The CDR3 DNA follows: TGTGCCAGCAGTGAATCCTTGTCCTTCTCTGGAAACACCATATATTTT. Translating it yields CASSESLSFSGNTIYF.